This entry lists 3 T cell receptor beta chains sequenced from one sample in a study of siplizumab effects on memory and regulatory T cells. Clones were read by immunoSEQ multiplex PCR, and TCRdb kept only the in-frame ones, dropping some. Of about 100,000 clones in the sample, about 94% were seen once. Material for sequencing was non-Treg CD4+ T cells sorted from blood. The receptors stem from a human donor in good health.

The V gene is TRBV10-3, the J gene TRBJ2-3, with TRBD1 as a possible D gene (5 bases). V lost 3 bases and J 0 bases, leaving 13 bases between the germline ends. This CDR3 region has 16 residues. Germline CDR1 ENHRY, CDR2 SYGVKD. CDR3 amino acids: CAISDRGGISTDTQYF. The CDR3 DNA reads TGTGCCATCAGTGATAGGGGCGGAATAAGCACAGATACGCAGTATTTT.

This rearrangement joins TRBV7-6 to TRBJ2-5; D is ambiguous. Looked up from germline, CDR1 is SGHVS and CDR2 is FNYEAQ. Trimming removed 1 base from V and 5 bases from J, with 11 bases in between. This CDR3 region has 14 residues. CDR3 sequence (DNA): TGTGCCAGCAGCTTAGGTATCACGTCGGAGACCCAGTACTTC. Translation gives CASSLGITSETQYF.

V and J are TRBV2 and TRBJ1-1, with a tentative D call TRBD1 (5 bases). The CDR3 covers 13 residues. V was shortened by 6 bases and J by 4 bases, with 12 bases between the two germline ends. Germline V gives CDR1 SNHLY, CDR2 FYNNEI. CDR3 loop: CASRGPRSTEAFF. CDR3 DNA: TGTGCCAGCAGGGGACCCCGATCCACTGAAGCTTTCTTT.